One sample yielded the 9 T cell receptor beta chains listed below, sequenced in a study of blood T cell repertoires in COVID-19. TCRdb keeps only in-frame clones here, not all; method: immunoSEQ multiplex PCR. The sample records approximately 91,000 clones, 80% being singletons. Sample: peripheral blood. These receptors were taken from a human donor in a cohort sampled during active COVID-19.

V usage is TRBV4-2 and J usage is TRBJ2-3; tentatively, D is TRBD1 (6 bases). The CDR3 contains 15 residues. Trimming removed 4 bases at V and 1 base at J, with 12 bases between. Germline V gene sequence: CDR1 LGHNA, CDR2 YNFKEQ. The CDR3: CASSPGGRGTDTQYF. In DNA, the CDR3 is TGTGCCAGCAGCCCTGGGGGCCGGGGCACAGATACGCAGTATTTT.

V is TRBV2 and J is TRBJ1-1; D unresolved. CDR1 is SNHLY, CDR2 FYNNEI, per germline. The V and J ends lost 7 bases and 1 base respectively, with 16 bases between them. This CDR3 has 15 amino acids. As DNA, the CDR3 is TGTGCCAGCACCGAGCGGGCGGCCGGGAACACTGAAGCTTTCTTT. Translation gives CASTERAAGNTEAFF.

This clone was recorded a few times. The rearrangement links TRBV28 to TRBJ2-5, with D tentatively TRBD2 (6 bases). The ends were cut back, 6 bases at V and 7 bases at J, with 18 bases in the middle. CDR1 MDHEN and CDR2 SYDVKM come from the germline V gene. This CDR3 has 14 amino acids. CDR3 sequence (DNA): TGTGCCAGCAGAGGGACTTCGCCCTTGGGGACCCAGTACTTC. Protein: CASRGTSPLGTQYF.

The chain is built from TRBV29-1 and TRBJ2-7; TRBD2 might be the D (6 bases). CDR3 length: 11 amino acids. V lost 3 bases, J lost 9 bases, and 12 bases lay in between. In germline, CDR1 is SQVTM, CDR2 ANQGSEA. This CDR3 is CSVDLGGGQYF. CDR3 DNA sequence: TGCAGCGTTGACCTCGGGGGTGGGCAGTACTTC.

The J gene is TRBJ2-3, the V gene TRBV5-1; possible D gene TRBD2, 6 bases. Trimming removed 3 bases at V and 6 bases at J, with 14 bases between. This CDR3 contains 14 residues. The V gene's germline CDR1 is SGHRS and CDR2 YFSETQ. Here the CDR3 reads CASSSPEGVDTQYF. The CDR3, as DNA: TGCGCCAGCAGCTCCCCGGAGGGCGTGGATACGCAGTATTTT.

The chain joins TRBV11-3 to TRBJ2-2, with 9 nucleotides matching TRBD2. CDR1 and CDR2 (germline): SGHNT, YENEEA. Germline trimming cut 5 bases from V and 6 bases from J; bases unmatched to any gene: 1. The CDR3 is 13 amino acids. CDR3 sequence (DNA): TGTGCCAGCAGCCGACTAGCGGCCGGGGAGCTGTTTTTT. Its translation is CASSRLAAGELFF. Filled out from reference TRBV11-3 and TRBJ2-2, the complete variable domain reads EAGVVQSPRYKIIEKKQPVAFWCNPISGHNTLYWYLQNLGQGPELLIRYENEEAVDDSQLPKDRFSAERLKGVDSTLKIQPAELGDSAVYLCASSRLAAGELFFGEGSRLTVL.

The rearrangement links TRBV18 to TRBJ2-7; D possibly corresponds to TRBD2 (6 bases). The CDR3 covers 15 residues. The V gene's germline CDR1 is KGHSH and CDR2 LQKENI. Trimming stripped 6 bases from V and 6 bases from J, with 21 bases between. The CDR3 region has the DNA TGTGCCAGCTCTCCCTTGGGCGGGGACCTCGGCGAGCAGTACTTC. Translating it yields CASSPLGGDLGEQYF.

The CDR3 nucleotides read TGTGCCAGTAGCGCGTTGGCGGACAGGAATTCACCCCTCCACTTT. As protein: CASSALADRNSPLHF. The chain carries TRBV19 and TRBJ1-6, with 7 bases identical to TRBD1. V shed 6 bases, J shed 7 bases, and the junction held 9 bases outside the gene matches. This CDR3 has 15 residues. Germline V lookup: CDR1 LNHDA, CDR2 SQIVND (reference sequence).

The gene calls are TRBV29-1 and TRBJ2-3; D unresolved. The germline V gene has CDR1 SQVTM and CDR2 ANQGSEA. The CDR3 spans 12 residues. V dropped 3 bases and J dropped 3 bases, with 7 bases sitting between them. In nucleotides, the CDR3 is TGCAGCGTTGATGATACTACAGATACGCAGTATTTT. Protein sequence: CSVDDTTDTQYF.